This T cell receptor (beta chain) was sequenced for a study of cytomegalovirus exposure and HLA in healthy donors. Study conclusions and caveats: Highly shared variants forming one cluster were likely a sequencing artifact.

The CDR3 is made up of 13 amino acids. Looked up from germline, CDR1 is SGHRS and CDR2 is YFSETQ. The V and J ends lost 0 bases and 6 bases respectively, with 9 bases between them. The PCR was carried out with 60 Vbeta primers and 13 Jbeta primers. Measured with immunoSEQ multiplex PCR; TCRdb has only the in-frame clones, and not every one. The sample lists about 69,000 clones; about 70% were seen once. Comment on this clone: The antigen is undetermined.

Sample: PBMCs. The receptor comes from a man younger than 35 in good health and CMV-seronegative. The V and J genes are TRBV5-1 and TRBJ1-2; D is unresolved. CDR3 region: CASSLGGNNGYTF. In DNA, the CDR3 is TGCGCCAGCAGCTTGGGAGGGAATAATGGCTACACCTTC.